A selection of T cell receptor beta chains follows, all from one sample in a study of graft-versus-host responses after intestinal transplantation. Antigens of these TCRs are unknown. The protocol was immunoSEQ multiplex PCR, while the TCRdb copy is restricted to in-frame clones and leaves out a portion. The sample lists around 93,000 clones, about 89% occurring once. Specimen: unstimulated CD8+ T cells sorted from spleen or lymph node cells, collected before intestinal transplant. Receptors were obtained from a human donor who received an intestinal transplant. The CDR3 runs from the conserved cysteine through the conserved F or W. The order of the fields is CDR3 protein, CDR3 DNA, V gene, J gene, D gene, clone size. A D gene is named only where the DNA matches it firmly. The size entry is marked missing in some rows and otherwise reads once, few, many or a size class.

CDR3 protein: CASSPRDAWYGYTF; CDR3 DNA: TGTGCCAGCAGCCCCAGGGACGCCTGGTATGGCTACACCTTC; V gene: TRBV5-4; J gene: TRBJ1-2; D gene: .; clone size: .
CDR3 protein: CASLAEGVELFF; CDR3 DNA: TGTGCCAGCCTGGCCGAAGGCGTGGAGCTGTTTTTT; V gene: TRBV28; J gene: TRBJ2-2; D gene: .; clone size: .
CDR3 protein: CASSVSAGPYEQYF; CDR3 DNA: TGTGCCAGCAGCGTATCAGCGGGACCCTACGAGCAGTACTTC; V gene: TRBV9; J gene: TRBJ2-7; D gene: TRBD2; clone size: .
CDR3 protein: CASSSADNYNEQFF; CDR3 DNA: TGTGCCAGCAGTAGTGCCGATAACTACAATGAGCAGTTCTTC; V gene: TRBV27; J gene: TRBJ2-1; D gene: .; clone size: .
CDR3 protein: CASSLGWGGPYEQYF; CDR3 DNA: TGTGCCAGCAGTTTAGGGTGGGGGGGACCCTACGAGCAGTACTTC; V gene: TRBV27; J gene: TRBJ2-7; D gene: TRBD2; clone size: few
CDR3 protein: CASSFPDGAYEQYF; CDR3 DNA: TGTGCCAGCAGCTTCCCCGACGGTGCCTACGAGCAGTACTTC; V gene: TRBV5-5; J gene: TRBJ2-7; D gene: .; clone size: .
CDR3 protein: CASSSGALSYEQYF; CDR3 DNA: TGTGCCAGCTCCTCAGGGGCCCTCTCCTACGAGCAGTACTTC; V gene: TRBV6-5; J gene: TRBJ2-7; D gene: .; clone size: .
CDR3 protein: CASIGRTGELFF; CDR3 DNA: TGTGCCAGTATAGGACGGACCGGGGAGCTGTTTTTT; V gene: TRBV28; J gene: TRBJ2-2; D gene: .; clone size: once
CDR3 protein: CASSLGQSYGYTF; CDR3 DNA: TGTGCCAGCAGTCTCGGTCAGAGCTATGGCTACACCTTC; V gene: TRBV6-5; J gene: TRBJ1-2; D gene: .; clone size: .
CDR3 protein: CASSPTYNEQFF; CDR3 DNA: TGTGCCAGCAGTCCAACCTACAATGAGCAGTTCTTC; V gene: TRBV27; J gene: TRBJ2-1; D gene: .; clone size: .
CDR3 protein: CASSPLVGSPLHF; CDR3 DNA: TGTGCCAGCAGCCCATTGGTCGGTTCACCCCTCCACTTT; V gene: TRBV9; J gene: TRBJ1-6; D gene: .; clone size: .